A single sample is the source of the 26 T cell receptor beta chains below, sequenced in a study of cytomegalovirus exposure and HLA in healthy donors. 60 Vbeta and 13 Jbeta primers were used in PCR. Sequencing was performed with immunoSEQ multiplex PCR; in TCRdb, only in-frame clones are kept and a portion is missing. The sample has 250,000 to 350,000 clones, more than 55% seen once. The sequenced sample was PBMCs. These receptors were obtained from a female donor in good health and CMV-seronegative.

The chain employs TRBV6-1 and TRBJ1-1, with D tentatively TRBD1 (6 bases). Trimming removed 5 bases from V and 7 bases from J, with 20 bases in between. This CDR3 is built from 15 residues. From germline, CDR1 is MNHNS and CDR2 SASEGT. The CDR3 region is CASSNKWPGDSEAFF. Written as DNA, the CDR3 is TGTGCCAGCAGTAACAAGTGGCCAGGGGATAGTGAAGCTTTCTTT.

Worth noting for this clone: The junction and the germline gene differ at one end; a read error may be behind it. The chain is built from TRBV7-9 and TRBJ2-3; 8 nucleotides align to TRBD2. The germline CDR1 and CDR2 sequences are SEHNR and FQNEAQ (reference sequence). The CDR3 consists of 16 residues. The CDR3 sequence is CSSSPGLAPSTDTQYF. CDR3 DNA: TGTTCCAGCAGCCCAGGACTAGCCCCTAGCACAGATACGCAGTATTTT.

The chain combines TRBV5-1 with TRBJ1-5, with TRBD1 matching over 9 bases. Germline V lookup: CDR1 SGHRS, CDR2 YFSETQ. J gave up 4 bases and V 2 bases, and 10 bases lay outside the gene matches. The CDR3 totals 17 residues. Here the CDR3 reads CASSLGTGTTDNQPQHF. The CDR3 nucleotides are TGCGCCAGCAGCTTAGGGACAGGGACGACAGATAATCAGCCCCAGCATTTT.

The rearrangement uses TRBV14 and TRBJ2-7; D is possibly TRBD1 (5 bases). The CDR3 is 15 residues long. Trimming took 2 bases from V and 0 from J, leaving 11 bases between them. Per germline, CDR1 SGHDN and CDR2 FVKESK. CDR3 region: CASSQRTRSSYEQYF. The CDR3 DNA follows: TGTGCCAGCAGCCAAAGGACAAGGAGCTCCTACGAGCAGTACTTC.

The chain joins TRBV14 to TRBJ1-4; unclear D gene. V lost 2 bases, J lost 4 bases, and 11 bases lay in between. The CDR3 loop spans 15 amino acids. CDR1 is SGHDN and CDR2 is FVKESK in the germline V gene. The chain's CDR3 is CASSQTPGVNEKLFF. CDR3 nucleotides: TGTGCCAGCAGCCAAACACCCGGGGTTAATGAAAAACTGTTTTTT.

In nucleotides, the CDR3 is TGCGCCAGCAGCTTGGCAGGGGTGGCTAATGAAAAACTGTTTTTT. It is translated as CASSLAGVANEKLFF. The chain joins TRBV5-1 to TRBJ1-4, with D perhaps matching TRBD1 (6 bases). The germline gives CDR1 SGHRS, CDR2 YFSETQ. This CDR3 contains 15 residues. V lost 0 bases to trimming and J lost 3 bases, with 9 bases between them. The whole variable domain, filled in from reference TRBV5-1 and TRBJ1-4, reads KAGVTQTPRYLIKTRGQQVTLSCSPISGHRSVSWYQQTPGQGLQFLFEYFSETQRNKGNFPGRFSGRQFSNSRSEMNVSTLELGDSALYLCASSLAGVANEKLFFGSGTQLSVL.

J is TRBJ1-1 and V is TRBV19; D is uncertain. Germline V gene lookup returns CDR1 LNHDA and CDR2 SQIVND (reference sequence). The CDR3 runs 14 residues. Deletions cut 1 base from V and 1 base from J, with 7 bases between. The CDR3 loop is CASSIVLGNTEAFF. CDR3 sequence (DNA): TGTGCCAGTAGTATAGTCCTAGGGAACACTGAAGCTTTCTTT.

Turning to this clone: At one boundary the junction diverges from the germline segment, which might be a read error. This sequence joins TRBV6-6 and TRBJ2-2; D unclear. The germline gives CDR1 MNHNY, CDR2 SVGAGI (reference sequence). CDR3 length: 13 amino acids. In DNA form, the CDR3 reads TGTGCCAGCAGTTACTCGAACTCCGGGGAGCTGTTTTTT. Protein: CASSYSNSGELFF.

The chain is built from TRBV7-9 and TRBJ1-2; 10 bases map to TRBD1. The trim removed 6 bases at V and 7 bases at J, leaving 11 bases unmatched. Per the germline V gene, CDR1 is SEHNR and CDR2 is FQNEAQ (reference sequence). The length of the CDR3 is 15 residues. The CDR3 reads CASSPTGTGEFGYTF. The CDR3 DNA is TGTGCCAGCAGTCCGACCGGGACAGGGGAATTTGGCTACACCTTC.

Of note for this clone: Other DNA sequences in the same sample also yield this CDR3. The genes are TRBV9 and TRBJ2-2; D uncertain. The CDR3 extends over 14 amino acids. Trimming removed 0 bases from V and 6 bases from J, with 9 bases in between. The germline V gene has CDR1 SGDLS and CDR2 YYNGEE. The CDR3 reads CASSVVPGAGELFF. CDR3 sequence (DNA): TGTGCCAGCAGCGTAGTCCCCGGTGCCGGGGAGCTGTTTTTT.

V gene TRBV7-2 combines with J gene TRBJ2-2; TRBD2 aligns across 8 bases. This CDR3 is 14 amino acids long. V was clipped by 4 bases and J by 5 bases; unmatched bases: 3. Germline CDR1 and CDR2: SGHTA and FQGNSA. CDR3 sequence: CASSSGLGTGELFF. The CDR3 nucleotides are TGTGCCAGCAGCTCGGGACTAGGAACCGGGGAGCTGTTTTTT.

The chain is built from TRBV6-5 and TRBJ2-5; 10 bases fit TRBD1. V was clipped by 5 bases and J by 5 bases; unmatched bases: 8. Per germline, CDR1 MNHEY and CDR2 SVGAGI. The length of the CDR3 is 15 residues. The CDR3 protein is CASSQTGGMWETQYF. Written as DNA, the CDR3 is TGTGCCAGCAGTCAGACAGGGGGCATGTGGGAGACCCAGTACTTC.

The chain recombines TRBV6-1 with TRBJ2-7, with 7 bases that match TRBD1. This CDR3 is built from 13 residues. The J segment lost 1 base and the V segment lost 4 bases, leaving 1 base of the junction unmatched. Germline V CDR1 and CDR2: MNHNS, SASEGT. The CDR3 is CASSGDSSYEQYF. CDR3 DNA: TGTGCCAGCAGTGGGGACAGTTCCTACGAGCAGTACTTC.

The chain uses TRBV7-6 and TRBJ1-1; D perhaps matches TRBD1 (5 bases). CDR3 length: 15 amino acids. Germline values: CDR1 SGHVS, CDR2 FNYEAQ. Trimming cost V 6 bases and J 2 bases, with 16 bases left between them. This CDR3 reads CASRAIKGANTEAFF. CDR3 nucleotides: TGTGCCAGCAGGGCCATAAAAGGGGCAAACACTGAAGCTTTCTTT.

In this sample, this clone turned up once. This rearrangement joins TRBV21-1 to TRBJ1-1; the table's TRBD1 call for D was not verified on the DNA. TRBV21-1 is a pseudogene segment. The CDR3 extends over 14 amino acids. CDR3 sequence (DNA): TGTGCCAGCACCGTACGACAGGGGAACACTGAAGCTTTCTTT. Protein: CASTVRQGNTEAFF.

This rearrangement joins TRBV27 to TRBJ2-7, with 7 bases lining up with TRBD2. The CDR3 has 14 amino acids. CDR1 is MNHEY, CDR2 SMNVEV, per germline (reference sequence). The V gene end was trimmed by 7 bases and the J gene end by 2 bases; junction bases not matched to a gene: 8. CDR3 protein: CASNRQRGAYEQYF. Written as DNA, the CDR3 is TGTGCCAGCAATCGCCAGCGGGGTGCCTACGAGCAGTACTTC.

V and J are TRBV19 and TRBJ2-5; no firm D call. The better agreement between TRBJ2-7 and the DNA end casts doubt on the J call. The germline V gene has CDR1 LNHDA and CDR2 SQIVND (reference sequence). This CDR3 region has 14 residues. CDR3 residues: CATMGSRSSYEQYF. CDR3 bases: TGTGCCACCATGGGCAGCCGTTCCTCCTACGAGCAGTACTTC.

The rearrangement links TRBV4-1 to TRBJ1-5, with 7 nucleotides matching TRBD1. V trimming: 1 base; J trimming: 1 base; junction bases outside the gene matches: 7. Germline assignment: CDR1 MGHRA and CDR2 YSYEKL. The CDR3 sequence is 17 residues long. The CDR3 loop is CASSQAVPRGSNQPQHF. CDR3 DNA: TGCGCCAGCAGCCAAGCTGTACCCAGGGGGAGCAATCAGCCCCAGCATTTT.

The chain links TRBV10-1 to TRBJ2-1; TRBD2 matches 10 bases. V lost 4 bases to trimming and J lost 4 bases; unmatched junction nucleotides: 4. The CDR3 covers 15 residues. Germline V gene data show CDR1 as WNHNN and CDR2 as SYGVQD (reference sequence). The CDR3 DNA reads as TGCGCCAGCAGTGTTACTAGCGGGACTTACAATGAGCAGTTCTTC. Translation: CASSVTSGTYNEQFF.

On this clone itself: One end of the junction does not line up with germline, which may come from a read error. The V call is TRBV11-3, the J call TRBJ1-6; no clear D. Per the germline V gene, CDR1 is SGHNT and CDR2 is YENEEA. The CDR3 covers 13 residues. The CDR3, as DNA: TGTGCCAGCAGCTTAGATCTAAATTCCCCCCTCCACTTT. Its translation: CASSLDLNSPLHF.

V is TRBV5-4 and J is TRBJ2-3; tentatively, D is TRBD2 (6 bases). CDR3 length: 15 residues. Trimming stripped 3 bases from V and 2 bases from J, with 13 bases between. CDR1 and CDR2 (germline): SGHNT, YYREEE (reference sequence). CDR3 coding DNA: TGTGCCAGCAGCTCACTACTAGCCTACACAGATACGCAGTATTTT. Translating it yields CASSSLLAYTDTQYF.

This clone appeared once. Different DNA sequences within this sample yield the same CDR3. The J gene is TRBJ2-7, the V gene TRBV7-8, with 11 bases lining up with TRBD1. CDR1 SGHVS and CDR2 FQNEAQ come from the germline V gene. The CDR3 is 15 residues long. Unmatched junction bases numbered 5, after V lost 2 bases and J lost 5 bases. As DNA, the CDR3 is TGTGCCAGCAGCTTAAGGGACAGGGGGGTAAACGAGCAGTACTTC. It translates to CASSLRDRGVNEQYF.

The chain uses TRBV28 and TRBJ2-3; 7 nucleotides match TRBD2. The germline gives CDR1 MDHEN, CDR2 SYDVKM. The CDR3 consists of 14 residues. The ends lost 7 bases at V and 0 bases at J; junction bases unmatched: 4. CDR3 sequence: CASTSGESTDTQYF. The CDR3 nucleotides are TGTGCCAGCACTAGCGGAGAGAGCACAGATACGCAGTATTTT.

This clone was recorded only once. V and J are TRBV29-1 and TRBJ1-1; D gene ambiguous. The germline gives CDR1 SQVTM, CDR2 ANQGSEA. CDR3 length: 12 amino acids. V was clipped by 5 bases and J by 7 bases, with 14 bases between them. The CDR3 loop reads CSVKMAVNEAFF. The CDR3 bases are TGCAGCGTTAAGATGGCAGTAAATGAAGCTTTCTTT.

The rearrangement uses TRBV6-5 and TRBJ2-3; perhaps TRBD1 as D (5 bases). The CDR3 covers 14 residues. With 5 bases removed from V and 2 bases from J, the gap between germline ends came to 11 bases. Germline-derived CDR1 and CDR2 are MNHEY and SVGAGI. CDR3 in amino acids: CASSQDTDTDTQYF. CDR3 DNA sequence: TGTGCCAGCAGTCAGGACACTGACACAGATACGCAGTATTTT.

The chain has TRBV21-1 and TRBJ2-1; the table assigns TRBD2, which was not confirmed against the DNA. TRBV21-1 is listed as a pseudogene. This CDR3 is built from 16 residues. CDR3 nucleotides: TGTGCCAGCTTAAAACCGGGCGGGAGAGGGGAATATGAGCAGTTCTTC. Its protein is CASLKPGGRGEYEQFF.